This T cell receptor (beta chain) comes out of a study of OX40 agonist ivuxolimab in advanced cancers. Study-wide background: Males comprised over 80% of the group, whose mean age was about 62 years (range roughly 23 to 90). One hepatocellular carcinoma and two cutaneous melanoma patients partially responded. Study-wide results and caveats: Certain nonresponders likewise exhibited a low normalized T-cell clonal expansion.

TCRdb's table, derived via immunoSEQ multiplex PCR, lists solely in-frame clones and lacks some. This table has about 79,000 clones, roughly 84% appearing once. A few counts support this clone. The antigen is unknown. The junction had 8 bases not matched to a gene; V was cut back by 3 bases and J by 7 bases. The CDR3 runs to 15 residues. Germline CDR1 LGHNA, CDR2 YSLEER. This TCR was sampled from an adult with an advanced solid tumor such as melanoma, head and neck, liver or kidney cancer. The sample consisted of CD4+ or CD8+ T cells sorted from blood, taken in a trial of the OX40 agonist ivuxolimab. The chain combines TRBV4-3 with TRBJ2-2; 7 bases align to TRBD2. Written as DNA, the CDR3 is TGCGCCAGCAGCCAGAGCCCGGGAGGTCTCGGGGAGCTGTTTTTT. Its protein product is CASSQSPGGLGELFF.